This TCR beta chain derives from a study of cytomegalovirus exposure and HLA in healthy donors (dated by TCRdb to 2015 to 2018). Study-level background: In an earlier analysis of approximately 500 of the donors, roughly 300 Gb of sequence data and 120 million or so unique TCR beta sequences from about 179 million T cells were reported. Among about 390 genotyped donors of the cohort, an average of around 240,000 unique TCR beta nucleotide sequences were sequenced per donor, around 20% of them non-productive. To decide whether each TCR beta V gene segment behaved as functional or pseudogenic, an earlier analysis of several hundred of the donors relied on high-throughput TCR beta sequencing. Typing coverage varied by locus: about 620-630 donors for A, B, C, DRB1 and DQB1; roughly 500 for DQA1; more than 600 for DPA1; approximately 490 for DPB1. The study used immunosequencing to profile the T cell repertoires of several hundred subjects and linked those repertoires to cytomegalovirus serostatus. An early release covering just under 650 HLA-typed donors comprised 250 to 350 gigabases of sequencing data and approximately 80 million unique TCR sequences. To study patterns of TCR occurrence, a later analysis re-analyzed previously published TCR beta repertoires from several hundred donors and added high-resolution HLA genotyping. The aim of the study was to test whether cataloging public T cell receptors could identify signatures of past pathogen exposure. Roughly five DR-DQ haplotypes were handled as single units for association and clustering, since linkage in the cohort was strong. A later genetic analysis took genome-wide SNP genotypes for about 55% of the roughly 670 donors and used that subset as a discovery cohort. Among the approximately 430 genotyped donors, approximately 77% belonged to the genetic ancestry cluster associated with self-reported Caucasian donors. Rather than drawing on any new phenotypic data, the later analysis identified candidate immune exposures from TCR beta sequences and the way those sequences occurred across donors. All discovery cohort repertoires had been generated using a single sequencing platform. Besides the first cohort of more than 650 subjects, a separate validation cohort made up of around 120 different subjects was used. The study combined high-throughput TCR immunosequencing, statistical association of individual TCRs with disease status, and machine learning to predict cytomegalovirus infection status. HLA typing included class I and class II loci at four-digit resolution. Donor age, sex, ethnicity and CMV serostatus were compiled together with the repertoire data. The study at large found these results: In a later analysis, HLA-associated TCR beta chains showed more clonal expansion and lower generation probabilities than non-associated chains that were equally common. A further reported finding was that TCR beta sequences accurately predicted the HLA-A and HLA-B alleles for most subjects in the first cohort. Because counts were too low, more than 15 rarely observed V segments, including chromosome 9 orphons, were excluded from the earlier analysis of 500 to 700 of the donors. The classifier was reported to diagnose cytomegalovirus status with high specificity and sensitivity in both the original and validation cohorts. While some public TCRs were present in many individuals, most TCR sequences turned up only very rarely across donors. According to a later genetic analysis, donors in an Asian-associated ancestry cluster had fewer N-insertions in productive TCRs than the approximately 710-donor mean. In a later genetic analysis, a missense DCLRE1C variant was associated with V-gene and J-gene trimming of TCR beta chains, and the association was replicated in an independent cohort. Assigning TCR associations to individual alleles was difficult when HLA alleles, especially DR and DQ, strongly co-occurred. The authors suggested that the approach could potentially be generalized to other disease states and immunological phenotypes. In vitro tests confirmed that a few of the cytomegalovirus-associated TCR beta chains recognize cytomegalovirus antigens. In a later analysis, about 16,000 TCR beta sequences were associated with specific HLA alleles at a false discovery rate of 0.05. Broadly in line with IMGT annotations, most TCR beta V segments showed up in productive rearrangements about 87% or about 30% of the time in an earlier analysis of several hundred of the donors. The study gave a list of more than 150 TCR beta chains associated with cytomegalovirus. CMV serostatus was the only immune exposure information available for the cohort. The sequencing pipeline was judged likely to have produced a cluster of highly shared sequence variants as a technical artifact. Some IMGT-functional V segments, including TRBV6-2 and TRBV6-3, could not be distinguished by the 87-base-pair reads and were therefore excluded. In a later analysis, the rate of TCR association differed among HLA loci, with DRB1 alleles having the most associated TCRs and HLA-C alleles having the fewest. Presence/absence analyses assumed roughly uniform sequencing depth across donors, an assumption that may not hold. Linkage disequilibrium might explain the correlated functional status among segregating V segments, but an unknown experimental factor could not be excluded. Most CMV-associated TCR beta chains appeared to be HLA-restricted in a later analysis, and the HLA associations seemed to be driven largely by CMV exposure. In a later analysis, several top co-occurrence clusters were reported to appear linked to parvovirus B19, influenza, CMV and Epstein-Barr virus. Because some donors lacked HLA typing at each locus, the association tests relied only on the typed subset. This cohort had only TCR beta chains sequenced, and the lack of alpha or paired-chain data limited which features could be detected.

The cohort consisted of hundreds of healthy bone marrow donors. At the time of sampling, all cohort members were nominally healthy, though unrecorded immune exposures were likely present. The donor was CMV seropositive and belonged to the group of 250 to 300 seropositive cohort members. A peripheral blood sample was collected from each donor, and TCR beta sequencing was performed on peripheral blood mononuclear cells. The Qiagen DNeasy Blood Extraction Kit was used to extract genomic DNA from the blood cell samples. The V end gives up 0 bases and the J end 1 base, leaving 10 bases in the junction not matched to a gene. The germline V gene sets CDR1 to SGHRS and CDR2 to YFSETQ. The cysteine opens and the phenylalanine closes a CDR3 of 18 amino acids. CDR3 DNA is the only sequence kept; it has 54 bases, read in frame from the first base. Libraries were prepared through the immunoSEQ multiplex PCR assay. The multiplex PCR relied on a mix of 60 forward primers for TCR Vbeta segments and 13 reverse primers for TCR Jbeta segments. Amplification of the CDR3 region of rearranged TCR beta genes was performed with a multiplex PCR assay on genomic DNA. Amplified TCR beta libraries were sequenced as 87-base-pair reads on the Illumina HiSeq System. As for how the authors treated the data: Across the 500 to 850 repertoires, a later analysis counted tens of millions of unique TCR beta chains, about 10 million of which were shared by at least two donors. Raw reads were error-corrected and collapsed into unique sequences by a nearest-neighbor algorithm in which closely related sequences were merged to remove PCR and sequencing errors. To assign V, D and J gene segments, CDR3 sequences were aligned to IMGT reference sequences. Each retained sequence needed at least a six-nucleotide match to both a V gene segment and a J gene segment. Rearrangements were called productive when the CDR3 lacked stop codons and stayed in frame with V and J; all others were non-productive. CDR3 was defined by IMGT convention, running from the second conserved V-encoded cysteine to the conserved J-encoded phenylalanine. The earlier analysis of roughly 590 of the donors excluded sequences that lacked an unambiguous match to a single V gene segment. In an earlier analysis of some 590 of the donors, V segments were called functional above 56.7% productive rearrangements and were called segregating when the between-donor standard deviation exceeded 5%. To diagnose cytomegalovirus status from the catalog of TCR beta chain sequences, a statistical classification framework was built. In a later analysis, TCR nucleotide sequences were compared against IMGT/GENE-DB human TR gene sequences so that V and J genes could be assigned. Using the TCRdist pipeline, a later analysis assigned CDR3 sequences along with most-parsimonious VDJ recombination scenarios. In a later analysis, each TCR beta chain was defined by its CDR3 amino acid sequence together with its V-gene family, and reads lacking a unique V-gene family were excluded. In a later analysis, 450 to 600 highly shared, low-generation-probability nucleotide sequences were removed to address suspected cross-contamination and a sequencing artifact. A later analysis calculated a clonal expansion index for each public chain from normalized within-repertoire ranks of inferred template counts. A later analysis computed generation probabilities with a VDJ recombination model fitted to out-of-frame rearrangements, and checked the results against IGoR. In a later analysis, TCR-TCR, TCR-HLA and TCR-CMV co-occurrence was scored with hypergeometric tests, and a repertoire-size bias correction was applied to TCR pairs. In a later analysis, false discovery rates were estimated by permuting HLA or CMV assignments 20 times. In a later analysis, co-occurring TCRs were grouped with DBSCAN, and TCRdist sequence similarity was added when clustering was performed within HLA-allele-positive subsets. Repertoires with fewer than 30,000 or more than 120,000 public chains were left out of co-occurrence clustering, as were a handful of repertoires with anomalous nucleotide sharing. TCRdb mirrors the immuneACCESS table, restricted to in-frame sequences. Some clones are absent from its copies; in checked studies, under half trace to an unresolved V gene, and the reason for the others is unknown. The V and J calls and clone size come from that table; D and trimming were worked out from the DNA. For this sample there are 85,000 to 110,000 clones; 65% to 85% appear just once. 3.5% to 4.5% of the sample goes to the ten largest clones.

With regard to this clone: This receptor's antigen is unknown. No base quality values were provided; no much bigger clone lies one nucleotide off.

The sequence derives from a man aged 50-59 years in good health and CMV-seropositive. The V and J genes are TRBV5-1 and TRBJ2-5; 9 nucleotides in the junction match TRBD1. Sequences were obtained from PBMCs. The DNA is TGCGCCAGCAGCTTGGGGGACTTCGGGACAGGGCTCCAAGAGACCCAGTACTTC. This yields the protein CASSLGDFGTGLQETQYF.